This TCR beta chain appears in the sequencing data of a study of T cells after posttransplantation cyclophosphamide. Control samples came 1 year after myeloablative marrow transplants with methotrexate plus calcineurin inhibitor. The data were produced by immunoSEQ multiplex PCR, yet TCRdb's version contains in-frame clones alone and is incomplete. Counted here are 9,000 to 10,000 clones, approximately 88% occurring once; the ten biggest clones make up under 30%. Germline CDR1 is SGDLS and CDR2 is YYNGEE. The CDR3 covers 20 residues. The V gene end was trimmed by 3 bases and the J gene end by 0 bases; junction bases not matched to a gene: 13.

The clonotype comes from a male patient between 25 and 39 years old who received an allogeneic stem cell transplant from an unrelated donor, was CMV-positive, and had no GVHD. Some T cells may possibly be graft donor cells. The input for sequencing was PBMCs, taken after an allogeneic stem cell transplant with a calcineurin inhibitor and methotrexate. The V gene is TRBV9, the J gene TRBJ2-3, with TRBD2 matching over 13 bases. The CDR3 loop is CASSGLSGLAGRDSTDTQYF. In nucleotides, the CDR3 is TGTGCCAGCAGCGGACTGTCGGGACTAGCGGGAAGGGATAGCACAGATACGCAGTATTTT.